The present T cell receptor (beta chain) was sequenced within a study of blood T cell repertoires in COVID-19 (dated by TCRdb to 2020 to 2022). Some background on the complete study: The collaborator samples originated in the United States, Italy and Spain and spanned the acute and convalescent phases of COVID-19. The material from the prospective study consisted of cDNA or gDNA derived from T cells, B-cell-depleted T cells, or PBMCs. Deeply sampled blood TCRbeta repertoires from subjects exposed to, actively infected with, or recovered from COVID-19 were included in the dataset. The repertoires were released in a freely available public database intended as a resource for research on the immune response to SARS-CoV-2. The samples were drawn from the first 160 participants of the ongoing ImmuneRACE study and from some 1,300 subjects provided by 6 global collaborators. The sample metadata nearly always contained a de-identified subject ID, COVID-19 status, age in years and sex. Where available, HLA class I and class II types were obtained from metadata supplied by the sample provider rather than from assay-based typing.

TCRbeta CDR3 regions were amplified from genomic DNA using the immunoSEQ Assay, a bias-controlled multiplex PCR. For the original study's pipeline: The number of nucleated cells in each sample was estimated from the amplification of reference gene primers within the assay. To quantify the absolute abundance of each unique TCRbeta CDR3 rearrangement, sequence reads were collapsed and filtered. For each sample, productive Simpson clonality was calculated as the square root of Simpson's diversity index over productive rearrangements. TCRdb obtained this table from immuneACCESS and retained in-frame rearrangements with V and J assigned. These tables miss some clones; where compared with another copy, unresolved V genes account for less than half of the shortfall, and the remainder is unexplained. V, J and clone size were drawn from that table, and D and trimming were deduced from the DNA. The sample table records about 310,000 clones; roughly 90% of these occur just once. The top ten clones comprise about 9.4% of the sample.

Enrolling through a virtual design, the prospective study's participants ranged in age from about 18 to 89 years and lived across around 25 United States geographic areas. Cohort assignment in the prospective study relied on participant-reported clinical history from a screening survey and a study questionnaire. Recovered participants in ImmuneRACE Cohort 3 were defined by two consecutive negative NP/OP PCR tests, clearance by a healthcare professional, or resolution of symptoms. Each participant in the prospective study had whole blood, serum and a nasopharyngeal or oropharyngeal swab collected by mobile phlebotomists. Participants in the prospective study had the option to provide additional blood draws and questionnaires over an approximately 2-month period. Blood samples from the prospective study were shipped frozen or at room temperature prior to DNA extraction. Summary of the overall study and its limitations: Clinical and demographic metadata were provided uncurated, with the amount varying by source and participant.

CDR1 is given as KGHSH and CDR2 as LQKENI, both from the germline V gene. The germline V end is reduced by 2 bases and the J end by 9 bases; junction bases left unmatched: 15. Taken from cysteine to phenylalanine, the CDR3 has 17 residues. Left in the record is the CDR3 DNA by itself, 51 bases read in frame from the first base. To note about this clone: The clone's antigen remains unknown. No per-base quality is available; no much larger clone lies one base away.

This TCR was sampled from a woman aged 25 to 45 who had recovered from COVID-19. The specimen sequenced was PBMCs or T cells enriched from blood (not recorded which). Recombination connected TRBV18 to TRBJ2-5; 10 central nucleotides agree with TRBD2. The base sequence is TGTGCCAGCTCACCATTGGGGTCCCTAGCGGGAGAAGGCGCCCAGTACTTC. Protein translation: CASSPLGSLAGEGAQYF.